The source of this TCR beta chain is a study of T cells in Graves' hyperthyroidism and ophthalmopathy. Study details: Peripheral blood was secured at the point of initial diagnosis, before any treatment.

In this sample, this clonotype turned up many times. Germline lookup yields CDR1 SGHNT and CDR2 YENEEA. The CDR3 is made up of 13 amino acids. Trimming left V 5 bases short and J 5 bases short, with 13 bases between. Authors of the study amplified TCR beta CDR3 regions from RNA transcripts. Researchers ran a first-round RT-PCR on the TCR CDR3 using the HTBI primer set. TCRdb reanalysed the multiplex PCR reads using MiXCR and keeps one entry per CDR3 protein. The sample records about 600,000 distinct CDR3 sequences, 13% to 15% being singletons. The sample comprised blood. The gene calls are TRBV11-3 and TRBJ2-7, with D perhaps TRBD1 or TRBD2 (5 bases each). This receptor was obtained from a woman under 30 with Graves' ophthalmopathy. DNA of the CDR3: TGTGCCAGCAGCCCCCGGGGACCCCACGAGCAGTACTTC. This codes for CASSPRGPHEQYF.